The 23 T cell receptor beta chains below were found in one sample sequenced in a study of a mutant IDH1 vaccine in newly diagnosed glioma listed by TCRdb under 2021. Library creation used the immunoSEQ multiplex PCR assay. Imported from immuneACCESS, the table was reduced by TCRdb to in-frame sequences with V and J called. These copies leave out some clones; in studies compared against another copy, an unresolved V gene accounts for under half, and the cause of the remainder is not known. For this sample the table gives roughly 70,000 clones, of which 65% to 90% were detected only once. Around 2.9% of the sample belongs to the ten largest clones. What this sample's time point label stands for: baseline, week 1 (first vaccination visit). The meaning of the sample's treatment or condition label: pre-vaccination baseline after standard-of-care therapy. This material consisted of PBMCs, taken from a glioma patient treated with radiotherapy, temozolomide or both. These receptor sequences come from a man aged 30 to 39 with glioma.

CDR3 in amino acids: CASSLQQGGGYTF. The DNA for the CDR3 is TGCGCCAGCAGCTTGCAGCAGGGCGGTGGCTACACCTTC. The chain carries TRBV5-1 and TRBJ1-2; tentatively, D is TRBD1 (5 bases). Germline V gene data show CDR1 as SGHRS and CDR2 as YFSETQ. V lost 1 base to trimming and J lost 7 bases, with 11 bases between them. The CDR3 sequence is 13 residues long.

The count of this clone is one. V gene TRBV6-6 combines with J gene TRBJ2-7; 12 nucleotides line up with TRBD1. Germline assignment: CDR1 MNHNY and CDR2 SVGAGI (reference sequence). After removal of 0 bases from V and 6 bases from J, the junction contained 3 bases not matched to a gene. This CDR3 is built from 15 residues. CDR3 bases: TGTGCCAGCAGTTACTCGGGACAGGGGGCCATCGAGCAGTACTTC. Translated: CASSYSGQGAIEQYF.

V usage is TRBV2 and J usage is TRBJ2-3; D gene unclear. V was pared by 5 bases and J by 8 bases, with 8 bases between. The CDR3 consists of 11 residues. Germline V gives CDR1 SNHLY, CDR2 FYNNEI. This CDR3 reads CASSPVGTQYF. The CDR3 DNA follows: TGTGCCAGCAGTCCCGTCGGTACGCAGTATTTT.

The chain combines TRBV10-3 with TRBJ2-5; maybe TRBD2 (7 bases). The CDR3 has 15 amino acids. The V end was cut by 6 bases, the J end by 5 bases, with 19 bases between. Per the germline V gene, CDR1 is ENHRY and CDR2 is SYGVKD. The CDR3 region is CAISPRGGGGETQYF. The CDR3 DNA follows: TGTGCCATCAGCCCCCGAGGGGGGGGCGGGGAGACCCAGTACTTC.

The chain employs TRBV5-1 and TRBJ2-7; TRBD1 matches at 10 bases. Unmatched junction bases numbered 11, after V lost 2 bases and J lost 6 bases. This CDR3 spans 16 amino acids. Germline CDR1 SGHRS, CDR2 YFSETQ. The CDR3 bases are TGCGCCAGCAGCTTCTACCCCGGGACAGGGGTTTCCGAGCAGTACTTC. This encodes CASSFYPGTGVSEQYF.

The gene calls are TRBV7-6 and TRBJ2-7; a weak D match, TRBD1 (6 bases). The length of the CDR3 is 14 residues. Looked up from germline, CDR1 is SGHVS and CDR2 is FNYEAQ. The V and J ends lost 6 bases and 4 bases respectively, with 16 bases between them. CDR3 sequence reads: CASSRLGGGYEQYF. The DNA for the CDR3 is TGTGCCAGCAGTCGATTAGGGGGTGGGTACGAGCAGTACTTC. Full variable domain (missing parts from reference TRBV7-6 and TRBJ2-7): GAGVSQSPRYKVTKRGQDVALRCDPISGHVSLYWYRQALGQGPEFLTYFNYEAQQDKSGLPNDRFSAERPEGSISTLTIQRTEQRDSAMYRCASSRLGGGYEQYFGPGTRLTVT.

This CDR3 reads CASSVTGRGGETQYF. CDR3 DNA: TGCGCCAGCAGCGTGACAGGGCGAGGTGGTGAGACCCAGTACTTC. The gene calls are TRBV5-1 and TRBJ2-5; 7 bases are shared with TRBD1. This CDR3 is built from 15 residues. The trim removed 4 bases at V and 5 bases at J, leaving 11 bases unmatched. CDR1 is SGHRS, CDR2 YFSETQ, per germline.

DNA of the CDR3: TGCGCCAGCAGCCAAGGGACAGGGCTTCAGAATGAGCAGTTCTTC. It is translated as CASSQGTGLQNEQFF. The chain joins TRBV4-1 to TRBJ2-1; 8 nucleotides align to TRBD1. After removal of 1 base from V and 7 bases from J, the junction contained 6 bases not matched to a gene. Germline CDR1 MGHRA, CDR2 YSYEKL. The CDR3 runs 15 residues.

This rearrangement joins TRBV6-6 to TRBJ1-2; 7 nucleotides line up with TRBD1. V dropped 5 bases and J dropped 7; count of bases not matched to a gene: 4. The CDR3 covers 12 residues. Germline V gives CDR1 MNHNY, CDR2 SVGAGI (reference sequence). The CDR3 sequence is CASSPGGGGYTF. In DNA, the CDR3 is TGTGCCAGCAGTCCAGGGGGGGGTGGCTACACCTTC.

The V call is TRBV6-5, the J call TRBJ2-3; D is unresolved. This CDR3 is built from 13 residues. CDR1 is MNHEY and CDR2 is SVGAGI in the germline V gene. The ends were cut back, 2 bases at V and 5 bases at J, with 8 bases in the middle. CDR3 in amino acids: CASSYVIEDTQYF. DNA of the CDR3: TGTGCCAGCAGTTACGTTATTGAAGATACGCAGTATTTT.

A single count supports this clone. The rearrangement uses TRBV5-4 and TRBJ2-7; no firm D call. This CDR3 has 18 amino acids. Trimming stripped 4 bases from V and 0 bases from J, with 23 bases between. Looked up from germline, CDR1 is SGHNT and CDR2 is YYREEE (reference sequence). In DNA form, the CDR3 reads TGTGCCAGCAGCCCAGATTATGGTCGACTCACTCCCTCCTACGAGCAGTACTTC. Its protein product is CASSPDYGRLTPSYEQYF.

The V and J genes are TRBV27 and TRBJ1-5; maybe TRBD1 (5 bases). Germline CDR1 is MNHEY and CDR2 is SMNVEV (reference sequence). The length of the CDR3 is 14 residues. V lost 6 bases and J lost 3, with 12 bases in between. CDR3 in DNA: TGTGCCAGCAGCTACCGGGGCCACAATCAGCCCCAGCATTTT. This encodes CASSYRGHNQPQHF.

The V gene is TRBV15, the J gene TRBJ1-6; the D gene is possibly TRBD1 (5 bases). The V end was cut by 0 bases, the J end by 7 bases, with 13 bases between. There are 16 residues in the CDR3. Germline V gives CDR1 LNHNV, CDR2 YYDKDF (reference sequence). CDR3 sequence (DNA): TGTGCCACCAGCAGAGATCGGGAAGGGGCCAATTCACCCCTCCACTTT. Amino acids: CATSRDREGANSPLHF.

This clone occurred a few times. The chain has TRBV19 and TRBJ1-5; D might be TRBD1 (6 bases). V lost 3 bases to trimming and J lost 1 base, with 13 bases between them. The CDR3 consists of 16 residues. Germline CDR1 LNHDA, CDR2 SQIVND (reference sequence). Here the CDR3 reads CASSIGGGRSNQPQHF. For the CDR3, the DNA is TGTGCCAGTAGTATCGGCGGGGGCAGGAGCAATCAGCCCCAGCATTTT.

CDR3 in amino acids: CASSIASTPSLGELFF. The DNA for the CDR3 is TGTGCCAGTAGTATAGCTTCGACTCCCTCCTTGGGGGAGCTGTTTTTT. V is TRBV19 and J is TRBJ2-2, with unresolved D. Per the germline V gene, CDR1 is LNHDA and CDR2 is SQIVND (reference sequence). The CDR3 is 16 residues long. Trimming removed 1 base at V and 8 bases at J, with 17 bases between.

V is TRBV12-5 and J is TRBJ2-7; 10 nucleotides match TRBD1. The CDR3 is 15 amino acids. After removal of 5 bases from V and 5 bases from J, the junction contained 9 bases not matched to a gene. The germline CDR1 and CDR2 sequences are LGHNT and FRNRAP. CDR3 nucleotide sequence: TGTGCTAGTGGTGACACCGGGACAGGGGACCACGAGCAGTACTTC. Encoded protein: CASGDTGTGDHEQYF.

The chain couples TRBV27 to TRBJ1-5; 7 positions agree with TRBD1. Trimming took 5 bases from V and 4 from J; bases not matched to a gene: 2. CDR1 and CDR2 (germline): MNHEY, SMNVEV (reference sequence). This CDR3 has 13 amino acids. DNA of the CDR3: TGTGCCAGCAGTGACAGGGCAAATCAGCCCCAGCATTTT. Translated, it gives CASSDRANQPQHF.

This clone was seen a few times. CDR3 nucleotides: TGCGCCAGCAGCCCTGCAGGGGGAGGAATCACTGAAGCTTTCTTT. Its protein is CASSPAGGGITEAFF. This chain uses TRBV5-1 with TRBJ1-1; 7 bases agree with TRBD1. With V trimmed by 4 bases and J by 4 bases, 10 bases remained unmatched. Germline values: CDR1 SGHRS, CDR2 YFSETQ. The CDR3 is 15 amino acids. The full variable domain, completed using reference TRBV5-1 and TRBJ1-1, is KAGVTQTPRYLIKTRGQQVTLSCSPISGHRSVSWYQQTPGQGLQFLFEYFSETQRNKGNFPGRFSGRQFSNSRSEMNVSTLELGDSALYLCASSPAGGGITEAFFGQGTRLTVV.

This chain uses TRBV28 with TRBJ1-5; TRBD1 aligns across 8 bases. With 6 bases clipped from V and 0 bases from J, the junction kept 16 bases outside the gene matches. CDR1 is MDHEN and CDR2 is SYDVKM in the germline V gene. This CDR3 region has 19 residues. The CDR3 sequence is CASRNKFGQGAHSNQPQHF. The CDR3 nucleotides read TGTGCCAGCAGGAACAAATTCGGTCAGGGGGCCCATAGCAATCAGCCCCAGCATTTT.

J is TRBJ1-4 and V is TRBV25-1; 7 bases match TRBD1. The CDR3 is 12 amino acids. With 5 bases clipped from V and 11 bases from J, the junction kept 5 bases outside the gene matches. CDR1 and CDR2 from the germline V gene are MGHDK and SYGVNS. As DNA, the CDR3 is TGTGCCAGCAGTCCGGACAGGCTCAAACTGTTTTTT. It translates to CASSPDRLKLFF.

The rearrangement links TRBV19 to TRBJ2-6, with TRBD1 identical over 8 bases. This CDR3 comprises 21 residues. The germline gives CDR1 LNHDA, CDR2 SQIVND (reference sequence). The V and J ends lost 3 bases and 0 bases, in that order; junction bases with no gene match: 16. The CDR3 region is CASSINAAWQGAISGANVLTF. The CDR3 DNA reads TGTGCCAGTAGTATCAACGCCGCCTGGCAGGGGGCGATCTCTGGGGCCAACGTCCTGACTTTC.

This clone was recorded a few times. The chain combines TRBV19 with TRBJ2-1; the match to TRBD2 covers 7 bases. The CDR3 is 14 amino acids. V shed 5 bases and J 1 base; nucleotides not matched to a gene: 2. Germline values: CDR1 LNHDA, CDR2 SQIVND (reference sequence). The CDR3 sequence: CASSLGGSYNEQFF. The CDR3 DNA is TGTGCCAGTAGTCTCGGGGGGTCCTACAATGAGCAGTTCTTC. Based on the CDR3 plus reference TRBV19 and TRBJ2-1, the full variable domain is DGGITQSPKYLFRKEGQNVTLSCEQNLNHDAMYWYRQDPGQGLRLIYYSQIVNDFQKGDIAEGYSVSREKKESFPLTVTSAQKNPTAFYLCASSLGGSYNEQFFGPGTRLTVL.

The chain joins TRBV6-4 to TRBJ1-1; D gene ambiguous. This CDR3 contains 15 residues. The V end lost 7 bases, the J end lost 4 bases, and 19 bases lay between the germline ends. Germline CDR1 reads MRHNA; CDR2 reads SNTAGT. The CDR3 here is CASKVTHAGSTEAFF. CDR3 sequence (DNA): TGTGCCAGCAAGGTCACCCACGCCGGTAGCACTGAAGCTTTCTTT.